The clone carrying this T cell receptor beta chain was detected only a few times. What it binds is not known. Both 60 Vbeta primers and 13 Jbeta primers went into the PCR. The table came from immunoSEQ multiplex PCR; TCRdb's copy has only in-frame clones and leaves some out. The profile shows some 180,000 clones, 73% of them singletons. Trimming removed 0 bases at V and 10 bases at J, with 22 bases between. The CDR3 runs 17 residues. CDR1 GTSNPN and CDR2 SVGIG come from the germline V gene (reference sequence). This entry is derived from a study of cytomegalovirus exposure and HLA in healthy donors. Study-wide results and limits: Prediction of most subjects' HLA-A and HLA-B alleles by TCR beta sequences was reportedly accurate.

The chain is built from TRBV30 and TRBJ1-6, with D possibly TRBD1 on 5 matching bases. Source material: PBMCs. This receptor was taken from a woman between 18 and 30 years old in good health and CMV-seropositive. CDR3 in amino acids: CAWSVNRVGRGGSPLHF. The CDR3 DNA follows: TGTGCCTGGAGTGTAAATCGGGTGGGGAGGGGAGGCTCACCCCTCCACTTT.